This T cell receptor (beta chain) was profiled in a study of blood T cell repertoires in COVID-19 (dated by TCRdb to the early 2020s). For context, the study as a whole: The collaborator samples originated in the United States, Italy and Spain and spanned the acute and convalescent phases of COVID-19. Subjects who had been exposed to COVID-19, were actively infected with it, or had recovered from it provided the deeply sampled blood TCRbeta repertoires that made up the dataset. The samples were drawn from two sources: the first 160 participants of the ongoing ImmuneRACE study, and 1,200 or so subjects contributed by 6 global collaborators. The sample metadata nearly always contained a de-identified subject ID, COVID-19 status, age in years and sex. The repertoires were released in a freely available public database meant as a resource for research on the immune response to SARS-CoV-2. Where HLA class I and class II types were available, the types were taken from metadata supplied by the sample provider, not from assay-based typing. The material from the prospective study consisted of cDNA or gDNA derived from T cells, B-cell-depleted T cells, or PBMCs. Overall results and qualifications from the work: The amount of clinical and demographic metadata varied by source and participant and was provided uncurated.

Whole blood was collected in K2EDTA tubes by collaborating institutions according to the institutions' own protocols. Collaborator samples were shipped for TCRbeta analysis as frozen whole blood, isolated PBMCs, or DNA extracted from either sample type. In the case of this clone: Its antigen remains undetermined. Base qualities were left out, and no much larger clone turns up one base away.

TCRbeta CDR3 regions were amplified from genomic DNA by means of the immunoSEQ Assay, a bias-controlled multiplex PCR. As for the original processing: Within the assay, amplification of reference gene primers was used to estimate how many nucleated cells each sample contained. To quantify the absolute abundance of each unique TCRbeta CDR3 rearrangement, sequence reads were collapsed and filtered. Productive Simpson clonality was computed per sample as the square root of Simpson's diversity index over productive rearrangements. In TCRdb, the immuneACCESS table is reduced to in-frame sequences with V and J assigned. These tables do not hold every clone; where another copy was compared, an unresolved V gene accounts for under half, and the others remain unexplained. V, J and clone size are taken as reported in that table, and D and trimming were inferred from the DNA itself. Recorded for this sample are just under 300,000 clones; around nine tenths of them occurred a single time. The top ten clones comprise 1% to 1.5% of the sample.

The germline V gene encodes CDR1 MDHEN and CDR2 SYDVKM. V ends up 8 bases short and J 3 bases short, with an unmatched junction base count of 14. CDR3 length: 17 amino acids, cysteine to phenylalanine. Only CDR3 DNA remains: 51 bases, in frame from the first base. The TCR was taken from a man aged 65 to 79 with acute or convalescent COVID-19. The chain employs TRBV28 and TRBJ2-1, and TRBD1 matches 9 of the central bases. Sequencing used peripheral blood. The CDR3 reads CASGASDTGGIYNEQFF. The base sequence is TGTGCCAGCGGGGCAAGCGACACAGGGGGCATCTACAATGAGCAGTTCTTC.